These 28 T cell receptor beta chains came from one sample sequenced in a study of T cell changes during pregnancy in multiple sclerosis. Sequenced by immunoSEQ multiplex PCR; TCRdb stores in-frame clones only, minus some. Of about 51,000 clones in the sample, 85% to 95% are singletons; the top ten hold approximately 1.9%. This specimen consisted of peripheral blood, obtained in the second trimester of pregnancy. The receptors derive from a female donor with multiple sclerosis, enrolled in a pregnancy study.

The chain employs TRBV7-9 and TRBJ1-2, with D possibly matching TRBD1 (6 bases). The CDR3 covers 16 residues. CDR1 and CDR2 from the germline V gene are SEHNR and FQNEAQ (reference sequence). V gave up 0 bases and J gave up 4 bases, with 15 bases separating them. The CDR3 region has the DNA TGTGCCAGCAGCTTAGCGGGAGGGGGGCAAGTCTATGGCTACACCTTC. Translating it yields CASSLAGGGQVYGYTF.

V gene TRBV5-6 combines with J gene TRBJ2-7, with a weak D call TRBD1 (5 bases). CDR3 length equals 14 residues. Germline V gives CDR1 SGHDT, CDR2 YYEEEE. The V end was cut by 0 bases, the J end by 3 bases, with 10 bases between. This CDR3 reads CASSLESGLYEQYF. The CDR3 DNA sequence: TGTGCCAGCAGCTTGGAGTCAGGGCTCTACGAGCAGTACTTC.

V and J are TRBV7-9 and TRBJ1-4; D perhaps matches TRBD1 (5 bases). V was pared by 4 bases and J by 1 base, with 7 bases between. This CDR3 has 14 amino acids. Germline values: CDR1 SEHNR, CDR2 FQNEAQ (reference sequence). The DNA of the CDR3 is TGTGCCAGCAGCTGGGGGGTAACTAATGAAAAACTGTTTTTT. It encodes CASSWGVTNEKLFF.

V and J are TRBV19 and TRBJ1-5; a possible D gene is TRBD1 (5 bases). CDR1 and CDR2 from the germline V gene are LNHDA and SQIVND (reference sequence). With 5 bases removed from V and 6 bases from J, the gap between germline ends came to 17 bases. This CDR3 is 15 amino acids long. CDR3 DNA sequence: TGTGCCAGTAGTCCATCTCAGGGAAGTTCTCAGCCCCAGCATTTT. Encoded protein: CASSPSQGSSQPQHF.

J is TRBJ1-3 and V is TRBV5-1; 12 positions match TRBD1. The junction had 6 bases not matched to a gene; V was cut back by 4 bases and J by 7 bases. The CDR3 runs to 15 residues. The germline V gene has CDR1 SGHRS and CDR2 YFSETQ. CDR3 sequence: CASSPGQGAGNTIYF. DNA of the CDR3: TGCGCCAGCAGCCCGGGACAGGGGGCAGGGAACACCATATATTTT.

The chain recombines TRBV29-1 with TRBJ2-5; TRBD1 matches at 11 bases. V was pared by 7 bases and J by 4 bases, with 5 bases of the junction left unmatched. Germline-derived CDR1 and CDR2 are SQVTM and ANQGSEA. This CDR3 is 13 amino acids long. The CDR3 DNA reads TGCAGCGGGATGGACAGGGGGCTAGAGACCCAGTACTTC. Its translation is CSGMDRGLETQYF.

The V gene is TRBV7-9, the J gene TRBJ2-1, with D possibly being TRBD2 (5 bases). Between the trimmed V and J ends, which lost 7 bases and 10 bases, there was a span of 14 bases. This CDR3 is built from 12 residues. Germline lookup yields CDR1 SEHNR and CDR2 FQNEAQ (reference sequence). The chain's CDR3 is CASTGLAGEQFF. CDR3 nucleotides: TGTGCCAGCACTGGCCTAGCTGGAGAGCAGTTCTTC.

The chain employs TRBV5-1 and TRBJ2-3; 7 positions agree with TRBD1. Germline V gene data show CDR1 as SGHRS and CDR2 as YFSETQ. This CDR3 comprises 16 residues. V shed 0 bases and J 8 bases; nucleotides not matched to a gene: 12. CDR3 protein: CASSLEGASMLVTQYF. The DNA of the CDR3 is TGCGCCAGCAGCTTGGAGGGGGCCTCTATGTTAGTTACGCAGTATTTT.

V and J are TRBV4-3 and TRBJ2-5, with unresolved D. Germline CDR1 reads LGHNA; CDR2 reads YSLEER. V lost 3 bases and J 5 bases, leaving 10 bases between the germline ends. The CDR3 sequence is 13 residues long. The CDR3 spells CASSHERWETQYF. The CDR3 DNA reads TGCGCCAGCAGCCATGAACGGTGGGAGACCCAGTACTTC.

V usage is TRBV27 and J usage is TRBJ2-1; the match to TRBD2 covers 9 bases. The CDR3 sequence is 14 residues long. The V segment lost 2 bases and the J segment 9 bases; nucleotides outside the gene matches: 5. CDR1 and CDR2 from the germline V gene are MNHEY and SMNVEV (reference sequence). CDR3 nucleotides: TGTGCCAGCAGTTTAATAGCGGGAGACTCTGAGCAGTTCTTC. It is translated as CASSLIAGDSEQFF.

J is TRBJ1-2 and V is TRBV30; 11 bases map to TRBD1. From germline, CDR1 is GTSNPN and CDR2 SVGIG (reference sequence). This CDR3 has 16 residues. Trimming cost V 4 bases and J 5 bases; bases outside gene matches: 12. Here the CDR3 reads CAWIRGGQGVVYGYTF. The CDR3 DNA follows: TGTGCCTGGATACGAGGGGGACAGGGGGTAGTTTATGGCTACACCTTC.

The CDR3 protein is CASSPGGEGETQYF. CDR3 nucleotides: TGTGCCAGCAGTCCAGGGGGCGAAGGGGAGACCCAGTACTTC. This chain uses TRBV28 with TRBJ2-5; 8 bases agree with TRBD1. CDR1 is MDHEN and CDR2 is SYDVKM in the germline V gene. J gave up 5 bases and V 5 bases, and 7 bases lay outside the gene matches. CDR3 length: 14 residues.

The chain recombines TRBV11-2 with TRBJ2-7; D perhaps matches TRBD1 (5 bases). The CDR3 totals 13 residues. From germline, CDR1 is SGHAT and CDR2 FQNNGV. Trimming stripped 6 bases from V and 4 bases from J, with 13 bases between. This chain's CDR3 is CASSSGNIYEQYF. DNA for the CDR3: TGTGCCAGCAGTTCAGGGAACATTTACGAGCAGTACTTC.

The rearrangement joins TRBV9 to TRBJ2-1; weak D call: TRBD2 (5 bases). Per germline, CDR1 SGDLS and CDR2 YYNGEE. V was clipped by 1 base and J by 7 bases, with 9 bases between them. This CDR3 is 13 amino acids long. DNA of the CDR3: TGTGCCAGCAGCGTACTGGGAGAAAATGAGCAGTTCTTC. Residues: CASSVLGENEQFF.

This sequence joins TRBV2 and TRBJ1-5; TRBD1 matches at 8 bases. This CDR3 spans 16 amino acids. The germline V gene has CDR1 SNHLY and CDR2 FYNNEI. Trimming at V came to 5 bases and at J to 2 bases, leaving 8 bases not matched to a gene. Here the CDR3 reads CASSRDRGPGNQPQHF. The CDR3 region has the DNA TGTGCCAGCAGTCGAGACAGGGGACCGGGCAATCAGCCCCAGCATTTT.

The chain has TRBV28 and TRBJ1-5; maybe TRBD1 (5 bases). CDR3 length equals 15 residues. Germline assignment: CDR1 MDHEN and CDR2 SYDVKM. With 4 bases removed from V and 0 bases from J, the gap between germline ends came to 10 bases. CDR3 loop: CASSSQTASNQPQHF. In DNA form, the CDR3 reads TGTGCCAGCAGTTCCCAGACAGCTAGCAATCAGCCCCAGCATTTT.

This chain connects TRBV14 to TRBJ1-2; 9 nucleotides line up with TRBD1. CDR1 and CDR2 (germline): SGHDN, FVKESK. Trimming took 1 base from V and 2 from J; bases not matched to a gene: 5. The CDR3 has 16 amino acids. The CDR3 reads CASSQGGQGFNYGYTF. In nucleotides, the CDR3 is TGTGCCAGCAGCCAAGGGGGACAGGGCTTCAACTATGGCTACACCTTC.

The CDR3 DNA reads as TGTGCCAGCAGCCCCAGGGCCCCTTATAATTCACCCCTCCACTTT. Translation gives CASSPRAPYNSPLHF. The gene calls are TRBV6-5 and TRBJ1-6; possibly TRBD1 for D (5 bases). Germline assignment: CDR1 MNHEY and CDR2 SVGAGI. CDR3 length equals 15 residues. With 6 bases removed from V and 4 bases from J, the gap between germline ends came to 13 bases.

The CDR3 sequence: CASGQDSLGNQPQHF. CDR3 coding DNA: TGTGCCAGCGGCCAGGACAGTCTGGGCAATCAGCCCCAGCATTTT. The V gene is TRBV21-1, the J gene TRBJ1-5; TRBD1, the table's D call, was not compared with the DNA. TRBV21-1 is listed as a pseudogene. This CDR3 comprises 15 residues.

The V and J genes are TRBV5-5 and TRBJ1-2; D ambiguous. This CDR3 is built from 17 residues. V was clipped by 1 base and J by 1 base, with 17 bases between them. Germline V gene sequence: CDR1 SGHKS, CDR2 YYEKEE (reference sequence). The CDR3 loop is CASSLYEVRRVNYGYTF. The CDR3 coding sequence is TGTGCCAGCAGCTTGTATGAGGTACGACGGGTTAACTATGGCTACACCTTC.

Notes on this clone: One end of the junction varies from germline; a read error may be responsible. The chain couples TRBV4-3 to TRBJ2-1, with 8 bases aligning to TRBD2. In germline, CDR1 is LGHNA, CDR2 YSLEER. CDR3 length: 17 residues. The CDR3 DNA follows: TGCGCCAGCAGCCAAGATCTCGAACTAGCGGCCTACAATGGGCAGTTCTTC. Translation gives CASSQDLELAAYNGQFF.

The chain links TRBV18 to TRBJ2-7; 8 nucleotides agree with TRBD2. The germline V gene encodes CDR1 KGHSH and CDR2 LQKENI. The CDR3 totals 15 residues. Losses at the gene ends were 0 bases for V and 4 bases for J; bases not matched to a gene: 5. Here the CDR3 reads CASSPPAGRVYEQYF. The CDR3, as DNA: TGTGCCAGCTCACCACCGGCCGGGAGGGTATACGAGCAGTACTTC. The full variable domain, rest sourced from reference TRBV18 and TRBJ2-7, is NAGVMQNPRHLVRRRGQEARLRCSPMKGHSHVYWYRQLPEEGLKFMVYLQKENIIDESGMPKERFSAEFPKEGPSILRIQQVVRGDSAAYFCASSPPAGRVYEQYFGPGTRLTVT.

The rearrangement uses TRBV5-8 and TRBJ1-1, with TRBD1 as a possible D gene (6 bases). The V gene lost 1 base and the J gene lost 6 bases, with 16 bases spanning the gap. The germline V gene encodes CDR1 SGHTS and CDR2 YDEGEE. This CDR3 spans 15 amino acids. For the CDR3, the DNA is TGTGCCAGCAGCTTGATCCCTCTGCAGGGGTCTGAAGCTTTCTTT. Translated: CASSLIPLQGSEAFF.

V and J are TRBV5-4 and TRBJ2-4; 7 bases agree with TRBD2. V was clipped by 5 bases and J by 7 bases; unmatched bases: 12. The CDR3 runs to 15 residues. CDR1 and CDR2 from the germline V gene are SGHNT and YYREEE (reference sequence). CDR3 nucleotides: TGTGCCAGCAGTCCCGCCTTTGGCGGGAGTAACATTCAGTACTTC. This encodes CASSPAFGGSNIQYF.

This clone has a single count. This chain connects TRBV5-1 to TRBJ2-5; the D is unclear. CDR3 length: 14 amino acids. CDR1 and CDR2 (germline): SGHRS, YFSETQ. V was trimmed by 4 bases and J by 2 bases, leaving 12 bases between them. CDR3 loop: CASSALAGQETQYF. The CDR3 DNA reads TGCGCCAGCAGCGCCCTGGCAGGTCAAGAGACCCAGTACTTC.

The J gene is TRBJ1-1, the V gene TRBV19; D gene unclear. This CDR3 spans 14 amino acids. V was cut by 2 bases and J by 7 bases, with 14 bases left in between. Per the germline V gene, CDR1 is LNHDA and CDR2 is SQIVND (reference sequence). The CDR3 nucleotides read TGTGCCAGTAGTATACGGGGTGGTACGGGTGAAGCTTTCTTT. Protein product: CASSIRGGTGEAFF. The variable domain in full, completed from reference TRBV19 and TRBJ1-1, reads DGGITQSPKYLFRKEGQNVTLSCEQNLNHDAMYWYRQDPGQGLRLIYYSQIVNDFQKGDIAEGYSVSREKKESFPLTVTSAQKNPTAFYLCASSIRGGTGEAFFGQGTRLTVV.

J is TRBJ1-3 and V is TRBV25-1; no reliable D call. Germline assignment: CDR1 MGHDK and CDR2 SYGVNS. V lost 1 base, J lost 0 bases, and 16 bases lay in between. The CDR3 has 18 amino acids. CDR3 protein: CASSEWEVSQSSGNTIYF. CDR3 DNA: TGTGCCAGCAGTGAATGGGAGGTCAGTCAAAGCTCTGGAAACACCATATATTTT.

V is TRBV9 and J is TRBJ2-5; weak D call: TRBD2 (5 bases). There are 16 residues in the CDR3. In germline, CDR1 is SGDLS, CDR2 YYNGEE. Trimming took 3 bases from V and 2 from J, leaving 17 bases between them. CDR3 nucleotide sequence: TGTGCCAGCAGCGCAAGCGGAGGAGGAGATCAAGAGACCCAGTACTTC. It specifies CASSASGGGDQETQYF.